This is a list of T cell receptor beta chains from one sample in a study. TCRdb ran MiXCR on the 5' RACE reads and lists one entry per CDR3 protein. The sample includes some 45,000 distinct CDR3 sequences, 28% of them seen just once. Sequencing was done on a sample of naive CD4+ T cells sorted from blood. Receptors were obtained from a female donor with breast cancer. Both conserved end residues are part of each CDR3. A D gene is named only where the DNA matches it firmly. Part of the rows lack a size; the others show once, few, many or a class for expanded clones.

clone size	V gene	J gene	D gene	CDR3 DNA	CDR3 protein
.	TRBV5-5	TRBJ1-4	.	TGTGCCAGCAGCTCTCGACCTTTTGAAAAACTGTTTTTT	CASSSRPFEKLFF
few	TRBV15	TRBJ2-3	.	TGTGCCACCTTACTCTCGGGGGGCGGCGCAGATACGCAGTATTTT	CATLLSGGGADTQYF
many	TRBV5-1	TRBJ2-1	.	TGCGCCAGCAGCTTGGCCGTGGTCAATGAGCAGTTCTTC	CASSLAVVNEQFF
few	TRBV5-1	TRBJ2-3	TRBD1	TGCGCCAGCAGCCCCCCCGGGACAGGGGCAGATACGCAGTATTTT	CASSPPGTGADTQYF
.	TRBV3-1	TRBJ2-7	TRBD2	TGTGCCAGCAGCCAAGTTAGGGGCAAGCGGGGCCGCTACGAGCAGTACTTC	CASSQVRGKRGRYEQYF
.	TRBV5-4	TRBJ2-5	TRBD2	TGTGCCAGCAGCTTACGGACTAGCGGGGCTGAGACCCAGTACTTC	CASSLRTSGAETQYF
.	TRBV5-1	TRBJ2-1	.	TGCGCCAGCAGTCAACCGGGAGAACATGAGCAGTTCTTC	CASSQPGEHEQFF
few	TRBV6-1	TRBJ2-1	.	TGTGCCAGCAGGACCGACTCCTACAATGAGCAGTTCTTC	CASRTDSYNEQFF
few	TRBV4-2	TRBJ1-4	.	TGTGCCAGCAGCCAAGATGGACGGGGGGCGGCACTAAATGAAAAACTGTTTTTT	CASSQDGRGAALNEKLFF
.	TRBV5-1	TRBJ2-7	TRBD2	TGCGCCAGCAGCTTGGTGAGCGGGAGAGTGACCTACGAGCGGTACTTC	CASSLVSGRVTYERYF
.	TRBV20-1	TRBJ1-2	.	TGCAGTGCTAGAGAAGGTTGGAGCTACACCTTC	CSAREGWSYTF
few	TRBV5-1	TRBJ2-7	.	TGCGCCAGCAGCTTGGCACCTGGGCCCTACGAGCAGTACTTC	CASSLAPGPYEQYF
few	TRBV9	TRBJ2-7	.	TGTGCCAGCAGCGTAGCTGCTAGGGCTGGCCTCTACGAGCAGTACTTC	CASSVAARAGLYEQYF
.	TRBV9	TRBJ2-5	.	TGTGCCAGCAGCGTACAGGGCCGGGAGACCCAGTACTTC	CASSVQGRETQYF
.	TRBV7-9	TRBJ2-1	TRBD1	TGCGCCAGCAGGCCAGGGACAGGGGTCTATGAGCAGTTCTTC	CASRPGTGVYEQFF
medium-sized	TRBV7-2	TRBJ2-5	.	TGTGCCAGCAGCCCCGTCGGGGGCCAAGAGACCCAGTACTTC	CASSPVGGQETQYF
.	TRBV9	TRBJ2-3	.	TGTGCCAGCAGCGTAGGGCAGGGCACAGATACGCAGTATTTT	CASSVGQGTDTQYF
.	TRBV20-1	TRBJ2-1	.	TGCAGTGCTAGTGCTGGGCTAGGAAGCTCCTGCAATGAGCAGTCCTTC	CSASAGLGSSCNEQSF
few	TRBV5-1	TRBJ2-3	TRBD1	TGCGCCAGCAGCTTGGTTGGGACAGCGGGCACAGATACGCAGTATTTT	CASSLVGTAGTDTQYF
few	TRBV12-5	TRBJ1-1	.	TGTGCTAGTGGTTTGGGGGTAGGCACTGAAGCTTTCTTT	CASGLGVGTEAFF
few	TRBV28	TRBJ1-2	.	TGTGCCAGCACTCGTGTGGGACTCAACTATGGCTACACCTTC	CASTRVGLNYGYTF
.	TRBV6-5	TRBJ1-3	.	TGCGCCAACAGTTCACGCACTGGAAACACCATATATTTT	CANSSRTGNTIYF
many	TRBV5-1	TRBJ2-3	TRBD1	TGCGCCAGCAGCTCCCAGGGGGCTGGCACAGATACGCAGTATTTT	CASSSQGAGTDTQYF
.	TRBV12-3/TRBV12-4	TRBJ2-1	TRBD2	TGTGCCAGCAGATCTAGCGGGGGGGCGTCTTGGAATGAGCAGTTCTTC	CASRSSGGASWNEQFF
few	TRBV12-3/TRBV12-4	TRBJ2-4	.	TGTGCCAGCAGTTTAGGGAACATTCAGTACTTC	CASSLGNIQYF
.	TRBV6-1	TRBJ2-3	.	TGTGCCAGCAGACAGGTCCCCGCAGATACGCAGTATTTT	CASRQVPADTQYF
few	TRBV7-6	TRBJ2-1	.	TGTGCCAGCAGCTTATTAGGACAGTTAAACAATGAGCAGTTCTTC	CASSLLGQLNNEQFF
many	TRBV5-1	TRBJ2-3	.	TGCGCCAGCAGTCCAGGCGTCCGGGCAGATACGCAGTATTTT	CASSPGVRADTQYF
few	TRBV28	TRBJ1-1	TRBD1	TGTGCCAGCAGTTTGGACAGGGAGGACACTGAAGCTTTCTTT	CASSLDREDTEAFF
.	TRBV7-2	TRBJ1-2	.	TGTGCCAGCAGCTTAATAAGGTCCCAAGAGTATGGCTACACCTTC	CASSLIRSQEYGYTF
.	TRBV20-1	TRBJ1-2	TRBD1	TGCAGTGTGACAGGGGATGGCTACACCTTC	CSVTGDGYTF
few	TRBV4-3	TRBJ1-1	.	TGCGCCAGCAGCCAAGGAGGCTGGAACACTGAAGCTTTCTTT	CASSQGGWNTEAFF
.	TRBV6-1	TRBJ1-5	TRBD1	TGTGCCAGCGGATTATGGACAGGGCGGACTCAGCCCCAGCATTTT	CASGLWTGRTQPQHF
.	TRBV29-1	TRBJ2-2	.	TGCAGCGTTTCGGTGCTCAACACGAACACCGGGGAGCTGTTTTTT	CSVSVLNTNTGELFF
few	TRBV20-1	TRBJ2-1	.	TGCAGTGCTTCGGGACTCCCAAATGAGCAGTTCTTC	CSASGLPNEQFF
.	TRBV9	TRBJ2-7	.	TGTGCCAGCAGTTTTCAAGGGGACCCCTCAACTGCCCAGTACTTC	CASSFQGDPSTAQYF
.	TRBV5-6	TRBJ2-3	.	TGTGCCAGCAGCATCGTAGACACAGATACGCAGTATTTT	CASSIVDTDTQYF
few	TRBV9	TRBJ2-7	.	TGTGCCAGCAGCGTAGAGGACAGCTTAATCTACGAGCAGTACTTC	CASSVEDSLIYEQYF
few	TRBV20-1	TRBJ2-1	.	TGCAGTGCTATCGAGTTGTTTTCCAATGAGCAGTTCTTC	CSAIELFSNEQFF
few	TRBV12-3/TRBV12-4	TRBJ2-5	TRBD1	TGTGCCAGCAGACCTACAGGGGTGGAGACCCAGTACTTC	CASRPTGVETQYF
.	TRBV5-1	TRBJ2-7	.	TGCGCCAGCAGGGATAGGTTAAACGAGCAGTACTTC	CASRDRLNEQYF
.	TRBV18	TRBJ2-5	TRBD1	TGTGCCAGCTCACCGACAGGGGGCCAAGAGACCCAGTACTTC	CASSPTGGQETQYF
.	TRBV7-2	TRBJ2-3	.	TGTGCCAGCAGCTCCCCGATAGATACGCAGTATTTT	CASSSPIDTQYF
many	TRBV4-2	TRBJ1-4	.	TGTGCCAGCAGCCAAGATCGGGGGGGTGAAAAACTGTTTTTT	CASSQDRGGEKLFF
.	TRBV9	TRBJ1-2	.	TGTGCCAGCAGCGTATATAGTCAAAGTCGTGGCTACACCTTC	CASSVYSQSRGYTF
.	TRBV7-2	TRBJ2-1	.	TGTGCCAGCAGCTTAAGCTTGTGGGGATTTGAGCAGTTCTTC	CASSLSLWGFEQFF
.	TRBV12-3/TRBV12-4	TRBJ1-1	.	TGTGCCAGCAGGCTCCCGGGGCTGAACACTGAAGCTTTCTTT	CASRLPGLNTEAFF
.	TRBV6-6	TRBJ2-7	.	TGTGCCAGCAGTTACTCCCGCAGGACACCGAGGGGCTTCTACGAGCAGTACTTC	CASSYSRRTPRGFYEQYF
.	TRBV7-9	TRBJ1-1	.	TGTGCCAGCAGCTCCCCGGGAAACACTGAAGCTTTCTTT	CASSSPGNTEAFF
.	TRBV4-2	TRBJ2-5	TRBD1	TGTGCCACCTCCTCTACTGGGACAGGAAAAGAGACCCAGTACTTC	CATSSTGTGKETQYF
many	TRBV20-1	TRBJ2-3	TRBD2	TGCAGTGCTTCTCTTAGCGGGGGGACGTCAGATACGCAGTATTTT	CSASLSGGTSDTQYF
.	TRBV7-2	TRBJ2-3	.	TGTGCCAGCAGCTTCCAACCAGCGTCAGATACGCAGTATTTT	CASSFQPASDTQYF
.	TRBV9	TRBJ2-5	TRBD2	TGTGCCAGCAGCGTAGGACTAGCGGTACAAGAGACCCAGTACTTC	CASSVGLAVQETQYF
many	TRBV29-1	TRBJ1-2	.	TGCAGCGTTGAAGGACCGGGCAGGGGTTATGGCTACACCTTC	CSVEGPGRGYGYTF
few	TRBV12-3/TRBV12-4	TRBJ1-5	.	TGTGCCAGCAGACCCAATGCGAATCAGCCCCAGCATTTT	CASRPNANQPQHF
.	TRBV29-1	TRBJ2-3	TRBD2	TGCAGCGCAGTACGGGGGGGGCACACAGATACGCAGTATTTT	CSAVRGGHTDTQYF